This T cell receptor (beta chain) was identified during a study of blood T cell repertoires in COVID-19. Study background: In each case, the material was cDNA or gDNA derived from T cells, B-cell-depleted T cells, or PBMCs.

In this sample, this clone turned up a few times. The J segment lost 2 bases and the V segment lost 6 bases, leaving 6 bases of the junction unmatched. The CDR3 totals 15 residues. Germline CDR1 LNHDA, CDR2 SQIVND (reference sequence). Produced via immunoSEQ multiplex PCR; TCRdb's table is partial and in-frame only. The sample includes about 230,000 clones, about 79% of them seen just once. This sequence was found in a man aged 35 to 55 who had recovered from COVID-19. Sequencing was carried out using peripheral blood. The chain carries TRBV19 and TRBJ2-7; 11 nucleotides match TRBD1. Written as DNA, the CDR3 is TGTGCCAGTAGCGATCCGGGACAGGGGGCCTACGAGCAGTACTTC. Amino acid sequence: CASSDPGQGAYEQYF.